A selection of T cell receptor beta chains follows, all from one sample in a study of CD4 and CD8 cells across lung adenocarcinoma regions. Using its own MiXCR run on the PCR reads, TCRdb lists one record per CDR3 protein. The sample contains approximately 12,000 distinct CDR3 sequences, 47% of which appear only once. Source material: CD8+ T cells from the margin of a lung tumor. These TCRs come from a female donor with lung adenocarcinoma. The CD4 and CD8 labels of this study may be unreliable. The conserved cysteine and the conserved F or W are not part of the CDR3 here. The D gene is left open where the match is weak.

-	TRBV7-2	ASSLVVGTRGGSTGTQF
-	TRBV6-1	ASRPTGHRAKDTQY
-	TRBV6-1	ASNSYEQY
-	TRBV6-1	ASSQGGNVNEQF
-	TRBV6-5	ASRGRGHPATDTQY
-	TRBV11-1	ASSWVQVNTQF
TRBD1	TRBV12-3/TRBV12-4	ASSQAGGPGELY
-	TRBV6-1	ASSEKAGAYGELF
-	TRBV6-1	GSGEAAGGQDTQY
-	TRBV6-1	ASSEDFSTDTQY
TRBD2	TRBV6-1	ASSLTSTSTDTQY
TRBD2	TRBV6-1	ASSASGGLTDTQY
-	TRBV6-1	ASSQGLNTGKQF
TRBD1	TRBV4-1	ASSQSFSGQGSYNEQF
TRBD1	TRBV12-3/TRBV12-4	ASTQRDSNYGYT
-	TRBV10-1	ASFFCPTNGEQF
TRBD2	TRBV10-3	AISEVAGNTNEQF
-	TRBV4-1	ASSQVPTASYNEQF
-	TRBV24-1	ATSGGAKDTQY
-	TRBV6-5	ASMGHTNYGYT
TRBD1	TRBV30	AWDTGALNNEQF
-	TRBV6-5	ASSFLDRNTEAF
-	TRBV5-1	ASSLESVETQY
-	TRBV7-2	ASSIKAVSLQETQF
-	TRBV10-2	ASGQAAGETQY
-	TRBV6-1	ASARRGHPTPDTQY
-	TRBV27	ASSLNSNYGYT
-	TRBV6-1	ASSDFERNNEQF
-	TRBV11-2	ASSLAGENYGYT
-	TRBV12-5	ASGLVLGGAGELF
TRBD2	TRBV29-1	SVDAGGGEQY
-	TRBV6-1	ASSHGGRTGYT
-	TRBV7-6	ASSPFSGAETQY
-	TRBV27	ASSPRTGWHSGANVLT
-	TRBV10-2	ASSEPGPAETQY
-	TRBV10-3	RVSGLGAKDMQY
-	TRBV6-5	ASSYVVLWGTGPDTQY
-	TRBV6-1	ASIHSVPNNEQF
TRBD2	TRBV27	AGGSLCDQDTQY
-	TRBV6-1	ASSPTGHRATNMQY
TRBD2	TRBV3-1	ASSEAGDQETQY
TRBD2	TRBV6-1	ASGGGAVNEQF
-	TRBV11-2	ASSFSTVYEQF
-	TRBV20-1	SANDGTGANYGYT
TRBD1	TRBV6-1	ASSEGDSSYNSPLH
-	TRBV7-9	ASSSGTGESWYGYT
-	TRBV10-2	ASIGGGGQDTQY
-	TRBV6-1	ASSERDSGETTKDMQY
-	TRBV14	ASSKQGQRTEAF
-	TRBV15	ATSRDLVGAGTEAF
-	TRBV30	AWRGGRGGYEQF